These T cell receptor beta chains were read from a single sample in a study of T cells in Graves' hyperthyroidism and ophthalmopathy. TCRdb called the multiplex PCR reads again in MiXCR, with one record for every CDR3 protein. The sample has approximately 610,000 distinct CDR3 sequences; roughly 15% are singletons. The specimen was blood. The receptors were sampled from a woman between 40 and 55 years old with Graves' ophthalmopathy. CDR3s include the opening cysteine and the closing phenylalanine or tryptophan. The D gene is left open where the match is weak. Rows give clone size only sometimes, using once, few, many, or a class for an expanded clone.

CDR3nt	CDR3aa	d_gene	abundance	v_gene	j_gene
TGCAGTGCTAGAAATGGACCCCAACTTGACACCGGGGAGCTGTTTTTT	CSARNGPQLDTGELFF	.	many	TRBV20-1	TRBJ2-2
TGTGCCAGCAGTCCCTGGACAGGGTATACCACAGATACGCAGTATTTT	CASSPWTGYTTDTQYF	TRBD1	few	TRBV6-2/TRBV6-3	TRBJ2-3
TGCGCCAGCAGCCCCCCTAACATTCGGTACGAGCAGTACTTC	CASSPPNIRYEQYF	.	.	TRBV5-1	TRBJ2-7
TGCAGTGCTACTCCAGGGGGCGTCTCCTACGAGCAGTACTTC	CSATPGGVSYEQYF	TRBD1	.	TRBV20-1	TRBJ2-7
TGTGCCAGCAGCCCGGGACACAGGTCCGTCCTGACTTTC	CASSPGHRSVLTF	.	many	TRBV12-3/TRBV12-4	TRBJ2-6
TGTGCCTGGCTGTTGAACACTGAAGCTTTCTTT	CAWLLNTEAFF	.	many	TRBV30	TRBJ1-1
TGTGCCAGCAAGGCTAGCGGGAGTAGGGGCTACGAGCAGTACTTC	CASKASGSRGYEQYF	TRBD2	.	TRBV2	TRBJ2-7
TGTGCCAGCAGCGCTAGGACAGGCTACTATGGCTACACTTTC	CASSARTGYYGYTF	TRBD1	.	TRBV9	TRBJ1-2
TGTGCCAGCAGCTTCAACCTTCGGGACATTCAGTACTTC	CASSFNLRDIQYF	.	many	TRBV7-2	TRBJ2-4
TGTGCCAGCAGTTACTCTATAGCGATGTCCTACGAGCAGTACTTC	CASSYSIAMSYEQYF	.	many	TRBV6-5	TRBJ2-7
TGTGCCAGCGGAACCACACGGAACACTGAAGCTTTCTTT	CASGTTRNTEAFF	.	many	TRBV6-2/TRBV6-3	TRBJ1-1
TGTGCCAGCAGTTACGGGACTGGCGGCGTGGAGACCCAGTACTTC	CASSYGTGGVETQYF	.	many	TRBV6-5	TRBJ2-5
TGTGCCAGCAGTTTAAGACAGATTAATTCACCCCTCCACTTT	CASSLRQINSPLHF	.	few	TRBV27	TRBJ1-6
TGTGCCAGCAGTTTGTGGGACACCGAGGGCGAGCAGTACTTC	CASSLWDTEGEQYF	.	many	TRBV4-2	TRBJ2-7
TGCAGTGCTCGTTGGACTAACCAAGAGACCCAGTACTTC	CSARWTNQETQYF	.	many	TRBV20-1	TRBJ2-5
TGTGCCAGCAGCCGGGGACTAGCGGGAGGCCATCAAGAGACCCAGTACTTC	CASSRGLAGGHQETQYF	TRBD2	many	TRBV11-1	TRBJ2-5